One sample yielded the 4 T cell receptor beta chains listed below, sequenced in a study of cytomegalovirus exposure and HLA in healthy donors. This PCR relied on a set of 60 Vbeta primers and 13 Jbeta primers. Sequencing used immunoSEQ multiplex PCR; TCRdb keeps in-frame clones, though not all of them. The table lists about 130,000 clones, 77% of them singletons. Sequencing was performed on PBMCs. Receptor source: a woman aged 35 to 49 in good health and CMV-seropositive.

The chain has TRBV5-1 and TRBJ2-5, with 9 bases aligning to TRBD1. The V gene end was trimmed by 3 bases and the J gene end by 1 base; junction bases not matched to a gene: 4. CDR3 size: 15 residues. CDR1 SGHRS and CDR2 YFSETQ come from the germline V gene. In DNA, the CDR3 is TGCGCCAGCAGCTACGCGGGACAGGGCCAAGAGACCCAGTACTTC. It encodes CASSYAGQGQETQYF.

The genes are TRBV7-9 and TRBJ2-3; TRBD1 might be the D (5 bases). CDR1 SEHNR and CDR2 FQNEAQ come from the germline V gene (reference sequence). V was shortened by 1 base and J by 5 bases, with 13 bases between the two germline ends. This CDR3 comprises 15 residues. This chain's CDR3 is CASSLGAGLRDTQYF. The CDR3 DNA reads as TGTGCCAGCAGCTTAGGGGCAGGGTTACGAGATACGCAGTATTTT.

The rearrangement joins TRBV5-1 to TRBJ2-1, with 7 bases fitting TRBD2. This CDR3 spans 15 amino acids. V was pared by 0 bases and J by 9 bases, with 9 bases of the junction left unmatched. Germline CDR1 SGHRS, CDR2 YFSETQ. CDR3: CASSLEASGLGEQFF. The DNA of the CDR3 is TGCGCCAGCAGCTTGGAGGCTAGCGGCCTAGGTGAGCAGTTCTTC.

CDR3 in DNA: TGTGCCACGTCGGGACAGGGTAGAATGAACACTGAAGCTTTCTTT. Protein: CATSGQGRMNTEAFF. The J gene is TRBJ1-1, the V gene TRBV21-1; the DNA was not compared with TRBD1, the D call given in the table. TRBV21-1 is classified as a pseudogene. This CDR3 contains 15 residues.